The 10 T cell receptor beta chains reported below all come from one sample, sequenced in a study of blood T cell repertoires in COVID-19. The assay was immunoSEQ multiplex PCR, and TCRdb's table has in-frame clones only and misses some. In the table there are under 70,000 clones, around 87% of which are singletons. Sample: peripheral blood. The origin of the receptors is a woman between 18 and 30 years old with acute or convalescent COVID-19.

The chain links TRBV14 to TRBJ2-7, with 7 bases lining up with TRBD1. J lost 1 base, V lost 4 bases, and 4 bases had no gene match. Germline CDR1 is SGHDN and CDR2 is FVKESK. The CDR3 consists of 14 residues. The CDR3 DNA reads TGTGCCAGCAGCCGCCGGGACAGATCCTACGAGCAGTACTTC. Its translation is CASSRRDRSYEQYF.

This rearrangement joins TRBV6-1 to TRBJ2-2; perhaps TRBD1 as D (6 bases). This CDR3 is 15 amino acids long. Germline V gene sequence: CDR1 MNHNS, CDR2 SASEGT. V lost 1 base, J lost 7 bases, and 13 bases lay in between. The CDR3 protein is CASSEVTGQGGELFF. The CDR3 region has the DNA TGTGCCAGCAGTGAAGTGACAGGCCAGGGCGGGGAGCTGTTTTTT.

The J gene is TRBJ1-1, the V gene TRBV7-2; D may be TRBD1 (5 bases). CDR1 is SGHTA and CDR2 is FQGNSA in the germline V gene. The CDR3 runs to 15 residues. V was trimmed by 1 base and J by 3 bases, leaving 12 bases between them. The CDR3 nucleotides are TGTGCCAGCAGCTTAGTGTCAGGGTGGGACACTGAAGCTTTCTTT. Its translation: CASSLVSGWDTEAFF.

The gene calls are TRBV6-1 and TRBJ2-3; 9 bases align to TRBD2. Per germline, CDR1 MNHNS and CDR2 SASEGT. Losses at the gene ends were 4 bases for V and 0 bases for J; bases not matched to a gene: 5. This CDR3 has 16 residues. The CDR3: CASSASTSGSTDTQYF. CDR3 sequence (DNA): TGTGCCAGCAGTGCGTCCACTAGCGGGAGCACAGATACGCAGTATTTT.

V gene TRBV28 combines with J gene TRBJ1-2; 10 nucleotides line up with TRBD1. Germline CDR1 MDHEN, CDR2 SYDVKM. This CDR3 is built from 15 residues. J was trimmed by 5 bases and V by 5 bases; bases with no gene match: 8. In DNA, the CDR3 is TGTGCCAGCAGTGCACCCGGGACAGGGGATTATGGCTACACCTTC. Translation: CASSAPGTGDYGYTF.

The chain combines TRBV6-5 with TRBJ1-1; tentatively, D is TRBD1 (5 bases). This CDR3 is 13 amino acids long. Germline V gene data show CDR1 as MNHEY and CDR2 as SVGAGI. Trimming removed 2 bases from V and 4 bases from J, with 8 bases in between. Here the CDR3 DNA reads TGTGCCAGCAGTTACCAGGGAAGCACTGAAGCTTTCTTT. Translated, it gives CASSYQGSTEAFF.

In this sample, this clone turned up a few times. The chain joins TRBV12-2 to TRBJ1-5; TRBD1 reflects the table's D call only, with no check against the DNA. TRBV12-2 is termed a pseudogene. The CDR3 is 15 residues long. The CDR3 nucleotides are TGTGCAAGTCGCTTAGGACAGGGCGGCAATCAGCCCCAGCATTTT. Its protein is CASRLGQGGNQPQHF.

The chain links TRBV5-4 to TRBJ1-1, with 11 bases aligning to TRBD1. Germline CDR1 is SGHNT and CDR2 is YYREEE (reference sequence). With 0 bases clipped from V and 6 bases from J, the junction kept 4 bases outside the gene matches. The CDR3 totals 15 residues. The DNA for the CDR3 is TGTGCCAGCAGCTTGGGAGGACAGGGGGCGGCTGAAGCTTTCTTT. Encoded protein: CASSLGGQGAAEAFF.

The gene calls are TRBV27 and TRBJ2-1, with unresolved D. V gave up 2 bases and J gave up 2 bases, with 10 bases separating them. The CDR3 spans 15 residues. Germline V gene sequence: CDR1 MNHEY, CDR2 SMNVEV (reference sequence). The CDR3 nucleotides are TGTGCCAGCAGTTTAAACTACGGAGCCTACAATGAGCAGTTCTTC. Its translation is CASSLNYGAYNEQFF.

The chain recombines TRBV2 with TRBJ1-4, with TRBD1 matching over 7 bases. V gave up 5 bases and J gave up 3 bases; unmatched junction bases: 3. The CDR3 extends over 14 amino acids. CDR1 and CDR2 from the germline V gene are SNHLY and FYNNEI. The CDR3: CASSLTGANEKLFF. The CDR3 coding sequence is TGTGCCAGCAGTCTTACAGGGGCTAATGAAAAACTGTTTTTT.